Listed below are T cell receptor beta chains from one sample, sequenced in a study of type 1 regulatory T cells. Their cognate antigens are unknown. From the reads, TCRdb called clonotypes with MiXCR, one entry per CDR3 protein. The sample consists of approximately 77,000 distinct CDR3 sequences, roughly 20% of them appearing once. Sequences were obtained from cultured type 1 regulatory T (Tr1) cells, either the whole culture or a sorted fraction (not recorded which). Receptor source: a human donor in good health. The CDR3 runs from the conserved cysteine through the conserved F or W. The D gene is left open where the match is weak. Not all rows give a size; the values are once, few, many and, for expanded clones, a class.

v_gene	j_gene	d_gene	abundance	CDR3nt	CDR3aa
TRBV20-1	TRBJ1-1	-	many	TGCACCACAGGAGGGAACACTGAAGCTTTCTTT	CTTGGNTEAFF
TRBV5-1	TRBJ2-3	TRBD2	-	TGCGCCAGCAGCCCAAGCGGGAGACGCACAGATACGCAGTATTTT	CASSPSGRRTDTQYF
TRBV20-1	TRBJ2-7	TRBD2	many	TGCAGTGCTCCTGACTTTAGCGGGAAGAATTACGAGCAGTACTTC	CSAPDFSGKNYEQYF
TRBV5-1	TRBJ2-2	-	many	TGCGCCAGCAGCCAGGCCCAAGCCGGGGAGCTGTTTTTT	CASSQAQAGELFF
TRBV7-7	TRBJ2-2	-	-	TGTGCTAGCAGCTCCCGGACGGACGGTTCGGGGGAGCTGTTTTTT	CASSSRTDGSGELFF
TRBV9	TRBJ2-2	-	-	TGTGCCAGCAGCGTAGGACTAGTAAACACCGGGGAGCTGTTTTTT	CASSVGLVNTGELFF
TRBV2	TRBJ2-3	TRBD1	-	TGTGCCAGCAGGCTGGACAGGGGAGGGGGTACGCAGTATTTT	CASRLDRGGGTQYF
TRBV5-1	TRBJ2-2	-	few	TGCGCCAGCAGCACATCGGGCGGGTTCACCGGGGAGCTGTTTTTT	CASSTSGGFTGELFF
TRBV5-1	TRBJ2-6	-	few	TGCGCCAGCAGCTTGGGAGGAAGCTCTGGGGCCAACGTCCTGACTTTC	CASSLGGSSGANVLTF
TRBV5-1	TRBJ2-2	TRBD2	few	TGCGCCAGCAGCTTGTCTAGCGGGACCCACGGGGAGCTGTTTTTT	CASSLSSGTHGELFF
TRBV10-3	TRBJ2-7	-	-	TGTGCCGCCCTCCCTCGCCCAGCCACCTACGAGCAGTACTTC	CAALPRPATYEQYF
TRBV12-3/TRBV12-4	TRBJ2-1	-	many	TGTGCCAGCAGTCCGCAGACTCGATCCTACAATGAGCAGTTCTTC	CASSPQTRSYNEQFF
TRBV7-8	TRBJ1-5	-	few	TGTGCCAGCAGCTTAATCTGGGGGGATCAGCCCCAGCATTTT	CASSLIWGDQPQHF
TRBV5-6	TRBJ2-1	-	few	TGTGCCAGCAGCTGGGGGGATTTGGGGAATGAGCAGTTCTTC	CASSWGDLGNEQFF
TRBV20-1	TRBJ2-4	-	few	TGCAGTGCTAGAAGCCACAAAAACATTCAGTACTTC	CSARSHKNIQYF
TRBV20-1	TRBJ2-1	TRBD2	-	TGCAGTGCCAACGGGAGGGGGGGCCCATGGGATGAGCAGTTCTTC	CSANGRGGPWDEQFF
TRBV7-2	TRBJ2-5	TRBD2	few	TGTGCCAGCAGCGCCCAACTAGCGGGTCAAGAGACCCAGTACTTC	CASSAQLAGQETQYF
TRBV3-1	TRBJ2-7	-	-	TGTGTCAGCAGCCTCCCCGGGACAAAATCCTACGAGCAGTACTTC	CVSSLPGTKSYEQYF
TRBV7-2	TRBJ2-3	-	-	TGTGCCAGCACCCTCCTCACAGATACGCAGTATTTT	CASTLLTDTQYF
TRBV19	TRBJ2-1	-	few	TGTGCCAGTAGTATAGGCCCAACCCCGGGGAATGAGCAGTTCTTC	CASSIGPTPGNEQFF
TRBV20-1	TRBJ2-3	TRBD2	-	TGCAGTGCCAGAGGACTAGCGGGAGGTCCAGATACGCAGTATTTT	CSARGLAGGPDTQYF
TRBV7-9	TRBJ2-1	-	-	TGTGCCAGCAGCTTTGTACTATCGGGTGAGCAGTTCTTC	CASSFVLSGEQFF
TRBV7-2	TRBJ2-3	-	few	TGTGCCAGCAGCCGAGGACAGACCACAGATACGCAGTATTTT	CASSRGQTTDTQYF
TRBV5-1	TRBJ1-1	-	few	TGCGCCAGCAGCTTGGATCGGGGGATGGCTACTGAAGCTTTCTTT	CASSLDRGMATEAFF
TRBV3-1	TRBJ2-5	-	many	TGTGCCAGCACCCGTCGGGGGCAAGAGACCCAGTACTTC	CASTRRGQETQYF
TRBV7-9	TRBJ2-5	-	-	TGTGCCAGCAGCTTAGGAGCTACTAAGCGGGAAGAGACCCAGTACTTC	CASSLGATKREETQYF
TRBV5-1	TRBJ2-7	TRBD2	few	TGCGCCAGCAGCTTGGCGGGGACTAGCGTGGGGGAGCAGTACTTC	CASSLAGTSVGEQYF
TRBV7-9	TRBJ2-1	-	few	TGTGCCAGCAGACCAACTGGAGTCGATGAGCAGTTCTTC	CASRPTGVDEQFF
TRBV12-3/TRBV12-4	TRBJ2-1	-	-	TGTGCCAGCAGTTCCGGGCCCCGCTCCTACAATGAGCAGTTCTTC	CASSSGPRSYNEQFF
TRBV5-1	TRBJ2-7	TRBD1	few	TGCGCCAGCAGCTCCCACGCAGGACAGGGGGCGGGTGAGCAGTACTTC	CASSSHAGQGAGEQYF
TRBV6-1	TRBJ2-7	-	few	TGTGCCAGCAGTGAAGCGGCCAGCTACGAGCAGTACTTC	CASSEAASYEQYF
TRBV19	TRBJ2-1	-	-	TGTGCCAGTAGAGGGGGGAGACGGGTCAATGAGCAGTTCTTC	CASRGGRRVNEQFF
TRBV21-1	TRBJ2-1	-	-	TGTGCCAGCAGCAAAGGTGGGACTAGCGGGAATACCTACAATGAGCAGTTCTTC	CASSKGGTSGNTYNEQFF
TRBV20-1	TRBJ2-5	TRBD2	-	TGCAGTGCGGGAGGGTGGGAGACCCAGTACTTC	CSAGGWETQYF
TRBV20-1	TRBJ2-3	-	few	TGCAGTGCTAGAGACCCCACAGGGTCGGGCACAGATACGCAGTATTTT	CSARDPTGSGTDTQYF
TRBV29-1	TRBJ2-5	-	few	TGCAGCGTTGAATGGTCTAGCAGAGAGACCCAGTACTTC	CSVEWSSRETQYF
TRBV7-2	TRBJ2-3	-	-	TGTGCCAGCAGCTTAGTTTTTGGACGCACAGATACGCAGTATTTT	CASSLVFGRTDTQYF
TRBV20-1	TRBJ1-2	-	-	TGCAGTGCTAGAGTAACAGGGAACTATGGCTACACCTTC	CSARVTGNYGYTF
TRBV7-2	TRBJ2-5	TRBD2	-	TGTGCCAGCAGCGAAGGACTAGCGGGACAGACCCAGTACTTC	CASSEGLAGQTQYF
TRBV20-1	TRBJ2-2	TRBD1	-	TGCAGTGCTAGACTACGATTTGGGACAGGGAACACCGGGGAGCTGTTTTTT	CSARLRFGTGNTGELFF
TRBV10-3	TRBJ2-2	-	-	TGTGCCATCAGCCGTAACACCGGGGAGCTGTTTTTT	CAISRNTGELFF
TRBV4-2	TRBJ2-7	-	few	TGTGCCAGCAGCCGTGAGCTCTCCTACGAGCAGTACTTC	CASSRELSYEQYF
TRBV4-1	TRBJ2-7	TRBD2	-	TGCGCCAGCAGCCACTCCGGGACTAGCGCGGACGAGCAGTACTTC	CASSHSGTSADEQYF
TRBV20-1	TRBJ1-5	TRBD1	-	TGCAGTGCTGACCGGACAGGGTGGGAACAGCCCCAGCATTTT	CSADRTGWEQPQHF
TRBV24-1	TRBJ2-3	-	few	TGTGCCACCAGTGATTTGGAGTTTGCCAGCACAGATACGCAGTATTTT	CATSDLEFASTDTQYF
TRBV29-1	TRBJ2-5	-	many	TGCAGCGTTGAACTAGCAGTCCGGGAGACCCAGTACTTC	CSVELAVRETQYF
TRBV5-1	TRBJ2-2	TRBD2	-	TGCGCCAGCAGCTTGGAGGCTAGCGGGAGGGCGGCCACCGGGGAGCTGTTTTTT	CASSLEASGRAATGELFF
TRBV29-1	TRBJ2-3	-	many	TGCAGCGTTGAATCCGGGGGAGGCACAGATACGCAGTATTTT	CSVESGGGTDTQYF
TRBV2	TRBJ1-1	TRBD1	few	TGTGCCAGCGGAGGGACAGTGAACACTGAAGCTTTCTTT	CASGGTVNTEAFF
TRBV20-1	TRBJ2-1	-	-	TGCAGTGCTCGGGGGATAAGGATTAGGAATGAGCAGTTCTTC	CSARGIRIRNEQFF
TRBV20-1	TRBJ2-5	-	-	TGCAGTGGGGAGCCGAAAGAGACCCAGTACTTC	CSGEPKETQYF
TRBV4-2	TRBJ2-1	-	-	TGTGCCAGCAGCCAAGAGGGCCCCCTAGGAAATGAGCAGTTCTTC	CASSQEGPLGNEQFF
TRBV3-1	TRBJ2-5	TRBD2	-	TGTGCCAGCCTAGGACTAGCGGGGTACCAAGAGACCCAGTACTTC	CASLGLAGYQETQYF
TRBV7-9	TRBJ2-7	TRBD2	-	TGTGCCAGCAGCAAAGGACTAGCGGGGTTGTACGAGCAGTACTTC	CASSKGLAGLYEQYF
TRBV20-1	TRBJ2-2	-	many	TGCAGTGCCCATACCGGGACTTTGAACACCGGGGAGCTGTTTTTT	CSAHTGTLNTGELFF
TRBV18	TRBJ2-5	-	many	TGTGCCAGCAGTCAGCAAGAGACCCAGTACTTC	CASSQQETQYF
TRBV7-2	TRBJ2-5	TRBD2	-	TGTGCCAGCAGCTTGCACCTAGCGGGAGGGCCGGTTAACTTC	CASSLHLAGGPVNF
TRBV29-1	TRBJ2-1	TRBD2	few	TGCAGCGTTCAGATGACTAGCGGGAGGTCCTACAATGAGCAGTTCTTC	CSVQMTSGRSYNEQFF
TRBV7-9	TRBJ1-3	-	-	TGTGCCAGCAGCTTAAGAACTGGGAGCTCTGGAAACACCATATATTTT	CASSLRTGSSGNTIYF
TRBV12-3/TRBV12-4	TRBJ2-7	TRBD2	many	TGTGCCAGCAGTACCCGGACTAGCGTCGAGCAGTACTTC	CASSTRTSVEQYF